This TCR beta chain comes out of a study of T cell responses to AZD1222 COVID-19 vaccine. The table came from immunoSEQ multiplex PCR; TCRdb's copy has only in-frame clones and leaves some out. This table holds some 190,000 clones, approximately 92% found once. There are 19 residues in the CDR3. Germline V lookup: CDR1 MRHNA, CDR2 SNTAGT. V dropped 0 bases and J dropped 0 bases, with 18 bases sitting between them. J is TRBJ1-3 and V is TRBV6-4; D call uncertain. The receptor comes from an adult in good health. The sample in question was peripheral blood, obtained on day 0 of AZD1222 vaccination. CDR3 protein: CASSDSRTLHCFSGNTIYF. CDR3 sequence (DNA): TGTGCCAGCAGTGACTCGAGGACGCTGCACTGCTTCTCTGGAAACACCATATATTTT.